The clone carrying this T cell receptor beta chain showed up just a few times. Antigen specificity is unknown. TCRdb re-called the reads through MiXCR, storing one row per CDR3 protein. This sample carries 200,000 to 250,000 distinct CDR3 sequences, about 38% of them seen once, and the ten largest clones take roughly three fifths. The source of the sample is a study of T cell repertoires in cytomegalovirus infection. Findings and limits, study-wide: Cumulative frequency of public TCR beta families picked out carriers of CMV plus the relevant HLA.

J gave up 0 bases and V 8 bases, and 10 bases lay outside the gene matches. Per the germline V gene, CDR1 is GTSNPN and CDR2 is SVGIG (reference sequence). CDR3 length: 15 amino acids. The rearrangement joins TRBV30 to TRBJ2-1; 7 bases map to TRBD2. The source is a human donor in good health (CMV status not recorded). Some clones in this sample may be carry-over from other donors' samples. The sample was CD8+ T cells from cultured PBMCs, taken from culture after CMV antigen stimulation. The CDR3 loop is CAMEGSGSSYNEQFF. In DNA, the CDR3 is TGTGCCATGGAGGGTAGCGGGTCCTCCTACAATGAGCAGTTCTTC. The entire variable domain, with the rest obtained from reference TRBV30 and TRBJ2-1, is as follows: SQTIHQWPATLVQPVGSPLSLECTVEGTSNPNLYWYRQAAGRGLQLLFYSVGIGQISSEVPQNLSASRPQDRQFILSSKKLLLSDSGFYLCAMEGSGSSYNEQFFGPGTRLTVL.